The source of this T cell receptor beta chain is a study of blood T cell repertoires in COVID-19 (dated by TCRdb to 2018 to 2020). Study-level background: Collaborator samples came from the United States, Italy and Spain and covered acute and convalescent phases of COVID-19. Where available, HLA class I and class II types were taken from metadata supplied by the sample provider and were not determined by assay-based typing. The prospective study material was composed of cDNA or gDNA derived from T cells, B-cell-depleted T cells, or PBMCs. The samples were drawn from two sources: the first 160 participants of the ongoing ImmuneRACE study, and 950 to 1,500 subjects contributed by 6 global collaborators. Nearly every sample came with metadata listing a de-identified subject ID, COVID-19 status, age in years and sex. The dataset comprised deeply sampled blood TCRbeta repertoires from subjects exposed to, actively infected with, or recovered from COVID-19. The repertoires were released in a freely available public database intended as a resource for research on the immune response to SARS-CoV-2. The investigation overall reported the following: Clinical and demographic metadata were provided uncurated, with the amount varying by source and participant.

Whole blood was collected in K2EDTA tubes by collaborating institutions according to the institutions' own protocols. Collaborator samples were shipped for TCRbeta analysis as frozen whole blood, isolated PBMCs, or DNA extracted from either sample type. This clone has more than one count but fewer than ten. No antigen is known for it. It has no much larger one-base neighbor in the sample; base qualities were not kept. The junction shows trimming of 5 bases on V and 6 bases on J, and the gene matches do not reach 10 bases of it. Its CDR3 holds 15 amino acids, cysteine through phenylalanine. The kept DNA is CDR3 alone, 45 bases in frame from the first base. The germline V gene supplies CDR1 SGHRS and CDR2 YFSETQ. TCRbeta CDR3 regions were amplified from genomic DNA using the immunoSEQ Assay, a bias-controlled multiplex PCR. From the authors' description of their analysis: Within the assay, amplification of reference gene primers was used to estimate how many nucleated cells each sample contained. To quantify the absolute abundance of each unique TCRbeta CDR3 rearrangement, sequence reads were collapsed and filtered. Productive Simpson clonality was computed per sample as the square root of Simpson's diversity index over productive rearrangements. Imported from immuneACCESS, the table was reduced by TCRdb to in-frame sequences with V and J called. These copies leave out some clones; in studies compared against another copy, an unresolved V gene accounts for under half, and the cause of the remainder is not known. That table gives V, J and clone size, and the DNA gave D and trimming. This sample lists around 180,000 clones; 88% were detected once. 20% to 30% of the sample lies in the top ten.

This chain joins TRBV5-1 to TRBJ1-5; a stretch of 8 junction bases matches TRBD1. Sequenced sample: peripheral blood. This receptor was obtained from a man aged 55 to 70 with acute or convalescent COVID-19. In nucleotides, the sequence is TGCGCCAGCAGTCCAGGGGGCAGAGGGAGTCAGCCCCAGCATTTT. Translated, this gives CASSPGGRGSQPQHF.